The source of this T cell receptor (beta chain) is a study of shared clonotypes between healthy human individuals. Sorted-subset replicate PCRs used 150 to 200 ng DNA, some 30,000 T cell genomes. The data were produced by immunoSEQ multiplex PCR, yet TCRdb's version contains in-frame clones alone and is incomplete. The sample has millions of clones; just over 90% are singletons. The TCR sequence derives from a man aged 18 to 29 in good health. The source material was naive CD4+ T cells sorted from blood. Subset: CD45RA+ positively selected.

The CDR3 nucleotides are TGCGCCAGCAGCCAAGACCAGTTGGCGGGCCTGGGTGCCGGGGAGCTGTTTTTT. Translation gives CASSQDQLAGLGAGELFF. The rearrangement joins TRBV4-3 to TRBJ2-2; tentative D call: TRBD2 (5 bases). The V end lost 0 bases, the J end lost 6 bases, and 20 bases lay between the germline ends. The CDR3 covers 18 residues. CDR1 and CDR2 from the germline V gene are LGHNA and YSLEER.